This T cell receptor (beta chain) was retrieved from a study of T cell repertoires in cytomegalovirus infection. Study overall: Public TCR beta signatures provided an indication of both CMV infection and a matching HLA type. Whole-study findings and limits: The ex vivo response showed dominance by HLA-C-restricted CMV-specific TCR beta clonotypes.

V was shortened by 4 bases and J by 1 base, with 10 bases between the two germline ends. Germline V lookup: CDR1 SEHNR, CDR2 FQNEAQ (reference sequence). The CDR3 is made up of 14 amino acids. TCRdb called the reads again in MiXCR, with one record for every CDR3 protein. The table lists under 200,000 distinct CDR3 sequences, about 15% of them singletons. This clonotype was picked up a small number of times. The antigen is unknown. The receptor was isolated from a human donor in good health (CMV status not recorded). Some clones in this sample may be carry-over from other donors' samples. Sequenced input: CD8+ T cells from PBMCs. The J gene is TRBJ1-1, the V gene TRBV7-9; D call uncertain. In DNA form, the CDR3 reads TGTGCCAGCAGCTCGAGAACGGAGAACACTGAAGCTTTCTTT. It translates to CASSSRTENTEAFF.